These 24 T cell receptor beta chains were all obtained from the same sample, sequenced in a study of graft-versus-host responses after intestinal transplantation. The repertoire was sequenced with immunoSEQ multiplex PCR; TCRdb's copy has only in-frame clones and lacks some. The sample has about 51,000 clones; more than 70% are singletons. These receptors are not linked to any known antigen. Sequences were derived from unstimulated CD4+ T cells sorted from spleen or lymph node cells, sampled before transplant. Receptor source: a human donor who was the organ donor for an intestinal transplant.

The CDR3 region is CASSQGQGSYEQYF. DNA of the CDR3: TGTGCCAGCAGTCAAGGACAGGGGTCCTACGAGCAGTACTTC. The chain recombines TRBV25-1 with TRBJ2-7; the match to TRBD1 covers 9 bases. The CDR3 extends over 14 amino acids. The germline V gene encodes CDR1 MGHDK and CDR2 SYGVNS. Trimming at V came to 5 bases and at J to 1 base, leaving 3 bases not matched to a gene.

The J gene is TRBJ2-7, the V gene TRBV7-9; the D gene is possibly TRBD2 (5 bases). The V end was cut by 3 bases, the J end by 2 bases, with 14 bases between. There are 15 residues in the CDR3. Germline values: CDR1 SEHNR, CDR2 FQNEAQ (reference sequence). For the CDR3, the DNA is TGTGCCAGCAGCTTGCTGTCGAGCGGACCCTACGAGCAGTACTTC. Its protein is CASSLLSSGPYEQYF.

The CDR3 protein is CASSVAGGAEAFF. The CDR3 nucleotides are TGTGCCAGCAGCGTAGCGGGGGGGGCTGAAGCTTTCTTT. The chain employs TRBV9 and TRBJ1-1; D is possibly TRBD1 (5 bases). The CDR3 has 13 amino acids. Germline CDR1 SGDLS, CDR2 YYNGEE. V lost 0 bases and J 6 bases, leaving 9 bases between the germline ends.

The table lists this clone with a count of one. DNA for the CDR3: TGCGCCAGCAGCCCAGAGAACACCGGGGAGCTGTTTTTT. Its protein product is CASSPENTGELFF. The V call is TRBV5-1, the J call TRBJ2-2; D uncertain. The CDR3 sequence is 13 residues long. Deletions cut 4 bases from V and 1 base from J, with 5 bases between. Per germline, CDR1 SGHRS and CDR2 YFSETQ.

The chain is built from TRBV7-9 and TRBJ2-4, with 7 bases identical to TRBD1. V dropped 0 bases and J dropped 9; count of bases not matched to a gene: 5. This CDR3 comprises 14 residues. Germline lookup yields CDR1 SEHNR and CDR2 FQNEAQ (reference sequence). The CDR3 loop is CASSLATGSSIQYF. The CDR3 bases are TGTGCCAGCAGCTTAGCGACAGGGTCGAGCATTCAGTACTTC.

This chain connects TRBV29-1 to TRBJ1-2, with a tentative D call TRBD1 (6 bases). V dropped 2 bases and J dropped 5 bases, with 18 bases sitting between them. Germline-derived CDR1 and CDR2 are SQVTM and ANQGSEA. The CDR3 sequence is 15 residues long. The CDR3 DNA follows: TGCAGCGTTGAAAATTTATTAGGCAGGGGATATGGCTACACCTTC. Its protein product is CSVENLLGRGYGYTF.

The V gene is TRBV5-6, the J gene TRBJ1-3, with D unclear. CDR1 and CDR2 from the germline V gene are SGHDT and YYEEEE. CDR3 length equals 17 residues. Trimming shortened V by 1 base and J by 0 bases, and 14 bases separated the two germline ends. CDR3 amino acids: CASSLYPLSISGNTIYF. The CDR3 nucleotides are TGTGCCAGCAGCTTGTATCCCCTGTCTATCTCTGGAAACACCATATATTTT.

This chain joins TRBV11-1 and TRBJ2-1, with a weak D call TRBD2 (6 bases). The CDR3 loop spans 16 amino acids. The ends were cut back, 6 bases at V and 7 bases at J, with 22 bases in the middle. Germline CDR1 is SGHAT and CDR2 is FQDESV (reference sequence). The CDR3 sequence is CASRGGSATSLNEQFF. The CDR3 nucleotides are TGTGCCAGCAGGGGGGGAAGCGCGACTAGTTTAAATGAGCAGTTCTTC.

The CDR3 protein is CASSEEFTETQYF. CDR3 bases: TGTGCCAGCAGTGAAGAGTTCACTGAGACCCAGTACTTC. This chain joins TRBV2 and TRBJ2-5; no reliable D call. The length of the CDR3 is 13 residues. Trimming stripped 1 base from V and 5 bases from J, with 8 bases between. Germline V gives CDR1 SNHLY, CDR2 FYNNEI.

In DNA, the CDR3 is TGTGCCAGCTCACTGGACAGTGCAACTAATGAAAAACTGTTTTTT. Its translation: CASSLDSATNEKLFF. This chain links TRBV18 with TRBJ1-4; D may be TRBD1 (6 bases). V lost 4 bases, J lost 0 bases, and 9 bases lay in between. Germline loops: CDR1 KGHSH, CDR2 LQKENI. The CDR3 runs to 15 residues.

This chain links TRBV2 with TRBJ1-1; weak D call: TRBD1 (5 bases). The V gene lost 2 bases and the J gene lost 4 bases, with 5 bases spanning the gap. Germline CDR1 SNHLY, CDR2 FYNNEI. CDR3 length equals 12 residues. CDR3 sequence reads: CASSERGTEAFF. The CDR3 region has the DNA TGTGCCAGCAGTGAAAGGGGCACTGAAGCTTTCTTT.

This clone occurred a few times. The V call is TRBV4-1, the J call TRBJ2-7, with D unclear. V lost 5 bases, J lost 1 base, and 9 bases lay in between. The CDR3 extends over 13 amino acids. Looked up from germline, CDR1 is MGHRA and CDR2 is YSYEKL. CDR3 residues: CASSVGVSYEQYF. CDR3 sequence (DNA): TGCGCCAGCAGCGTGGGCGTTTCCTACGAGCAGTACTTC.

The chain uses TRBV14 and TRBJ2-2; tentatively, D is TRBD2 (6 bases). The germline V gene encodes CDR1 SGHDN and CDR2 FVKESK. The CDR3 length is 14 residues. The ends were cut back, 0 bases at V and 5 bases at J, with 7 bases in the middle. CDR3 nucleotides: TGTGCCAGCAGCCAAGAGGGGAGGACCGGGGAGCTGTTTTTT. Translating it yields CASSQEGRTGELFF.

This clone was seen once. DNA of the CDR3: TGTGCCAGCAGTTTTCGGGGGGGCACAGATACGCAGTATTTT. As protein: CASSFRGGTDTQYF. The gene calls are TRBV28 and TRBJ2-3; 7 nucleotides match TRBD2. J lost 1 base, V lost 3 bases, and 1 base had no gene match. The CDR3 sequence is 14 residues long. Germline lookup yields CDR1 MDHEN and CDR2 SYDVKM.

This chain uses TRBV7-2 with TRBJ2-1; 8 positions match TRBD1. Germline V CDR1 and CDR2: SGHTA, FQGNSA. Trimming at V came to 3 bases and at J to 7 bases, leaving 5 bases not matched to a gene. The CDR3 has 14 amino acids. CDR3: CASSFGTGGNEQFF. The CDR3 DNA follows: TGTGCCAGCAGCTTTGGGACAGGAGGAAATGAGCAGTTCTTC. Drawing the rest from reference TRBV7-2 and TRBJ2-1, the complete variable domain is GAGVSQSPSNKVTEKGKDVELRCDPISGHTALYWYRQSLGQGLEFLIYFQGNSAPDKSGLPSDRFSAERTGGSVSTLTIQRTQQEDSAVYLCASSFGTGGNEQFFGPGTRLTVL.

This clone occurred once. CDR3 sequence: CSVIARGGNTIYF. In nucleotides, the CDR3 is TGCAGCGTGATAGCCAGGGGAGGAAACACCATATATTTT. The V and J genes are TRBV29-1 and TRBJ1-3; maybe TRBD1 (6 bases). The CDR3 has 13 residues. In germline, CDR1 is SQVTM, CDR2 ANQGSEA. Trimming left V 6 bases short and J 4 bases short, with 13 bases between.

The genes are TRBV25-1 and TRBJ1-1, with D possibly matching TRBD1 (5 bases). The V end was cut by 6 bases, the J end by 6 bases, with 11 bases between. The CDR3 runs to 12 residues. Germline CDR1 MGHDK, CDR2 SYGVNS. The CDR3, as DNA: TGTGCCAGCAGGGCCGGGGGGGCTGAAGCTTTCTTT. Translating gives CASRAGGAEAFF.

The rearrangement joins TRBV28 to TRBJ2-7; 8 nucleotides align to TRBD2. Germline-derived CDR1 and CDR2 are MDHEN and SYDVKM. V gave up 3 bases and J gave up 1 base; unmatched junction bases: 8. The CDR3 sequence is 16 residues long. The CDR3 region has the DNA TGTGCCAGCAGTTTGGGGCCCGGGACTAGGTCCTACGAGCAGTACTTC. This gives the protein CASSLGPGTRSYEQYF. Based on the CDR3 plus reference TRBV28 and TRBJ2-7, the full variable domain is DVKVTQSSRYLVKRTGEKVFLECVQDMDHENMFWYRQDPGLGLRLIYFSYDVKMKEKGDIPEGYSVSREKKERFSLILESASTNQTSMYLCASSLGPGTRSYEQYFGPGTRLTVT.

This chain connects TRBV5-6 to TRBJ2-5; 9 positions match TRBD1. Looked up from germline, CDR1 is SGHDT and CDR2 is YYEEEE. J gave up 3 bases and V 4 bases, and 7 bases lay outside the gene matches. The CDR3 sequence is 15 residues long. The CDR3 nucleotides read TGTGCCAGCAGCACCTACAGGGGGCTAAAAGAGACCCAGTACTTC. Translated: CASSTYRGLKETQYF.

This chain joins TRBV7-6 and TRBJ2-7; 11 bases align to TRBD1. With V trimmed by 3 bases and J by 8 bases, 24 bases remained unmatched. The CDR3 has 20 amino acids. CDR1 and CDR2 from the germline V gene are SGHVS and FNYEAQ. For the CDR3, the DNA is TGTGCCAGCAGCTTCGTGGGGTTTGTAGGACAGGGGGCGCCTGCTTCCAAGCAGTACTTC. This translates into CASSFVGFVGQGAPASKQYF.

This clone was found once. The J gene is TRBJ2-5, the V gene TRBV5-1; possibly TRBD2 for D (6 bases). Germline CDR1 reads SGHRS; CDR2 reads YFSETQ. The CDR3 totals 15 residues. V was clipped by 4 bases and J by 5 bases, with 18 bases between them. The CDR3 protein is CASSPWGPREETQYF. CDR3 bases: TGCGCCAGCAGCCCGTGGGGTCCACGGGAGGAGACCCAGTACTTC.

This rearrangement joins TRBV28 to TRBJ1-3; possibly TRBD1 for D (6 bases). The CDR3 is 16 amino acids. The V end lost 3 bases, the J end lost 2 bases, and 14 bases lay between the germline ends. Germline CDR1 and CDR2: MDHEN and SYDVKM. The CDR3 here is CASSFKGRGTGNTIYF. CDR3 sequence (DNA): TGTGCCAGCAGTTTTAAGGGGAGGGGGACTGGAAACACCATATATTTT.

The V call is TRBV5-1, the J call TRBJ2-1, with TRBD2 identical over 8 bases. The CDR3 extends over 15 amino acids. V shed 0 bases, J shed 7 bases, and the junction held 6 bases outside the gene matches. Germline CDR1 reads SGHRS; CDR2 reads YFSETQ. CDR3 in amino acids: CASSLGVSGANEQFF. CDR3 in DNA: TGCGCCAGCAGCTTGGGTGTTAGCGGGGCAAATGAGCAGTTCTTC. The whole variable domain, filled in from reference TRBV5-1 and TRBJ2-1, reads KAGVTQTPRYLIKTRGQQVTLSCSPISGHRSVSWYQQTPGQGLQFLFEYFSETQRNKGNFPGRFSGRQFSNSRSEMNVSTLELGDSALYLCASSLGVSGANEQFFGPGTRLTVL.

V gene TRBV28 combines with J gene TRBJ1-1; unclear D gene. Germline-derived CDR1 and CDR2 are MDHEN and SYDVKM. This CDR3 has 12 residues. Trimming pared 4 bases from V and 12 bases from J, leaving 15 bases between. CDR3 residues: CASSSGQGRSFF. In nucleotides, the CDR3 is TGTGCCAGCAGTTCTGGGCAAGGCAGATCTTTCTTT.